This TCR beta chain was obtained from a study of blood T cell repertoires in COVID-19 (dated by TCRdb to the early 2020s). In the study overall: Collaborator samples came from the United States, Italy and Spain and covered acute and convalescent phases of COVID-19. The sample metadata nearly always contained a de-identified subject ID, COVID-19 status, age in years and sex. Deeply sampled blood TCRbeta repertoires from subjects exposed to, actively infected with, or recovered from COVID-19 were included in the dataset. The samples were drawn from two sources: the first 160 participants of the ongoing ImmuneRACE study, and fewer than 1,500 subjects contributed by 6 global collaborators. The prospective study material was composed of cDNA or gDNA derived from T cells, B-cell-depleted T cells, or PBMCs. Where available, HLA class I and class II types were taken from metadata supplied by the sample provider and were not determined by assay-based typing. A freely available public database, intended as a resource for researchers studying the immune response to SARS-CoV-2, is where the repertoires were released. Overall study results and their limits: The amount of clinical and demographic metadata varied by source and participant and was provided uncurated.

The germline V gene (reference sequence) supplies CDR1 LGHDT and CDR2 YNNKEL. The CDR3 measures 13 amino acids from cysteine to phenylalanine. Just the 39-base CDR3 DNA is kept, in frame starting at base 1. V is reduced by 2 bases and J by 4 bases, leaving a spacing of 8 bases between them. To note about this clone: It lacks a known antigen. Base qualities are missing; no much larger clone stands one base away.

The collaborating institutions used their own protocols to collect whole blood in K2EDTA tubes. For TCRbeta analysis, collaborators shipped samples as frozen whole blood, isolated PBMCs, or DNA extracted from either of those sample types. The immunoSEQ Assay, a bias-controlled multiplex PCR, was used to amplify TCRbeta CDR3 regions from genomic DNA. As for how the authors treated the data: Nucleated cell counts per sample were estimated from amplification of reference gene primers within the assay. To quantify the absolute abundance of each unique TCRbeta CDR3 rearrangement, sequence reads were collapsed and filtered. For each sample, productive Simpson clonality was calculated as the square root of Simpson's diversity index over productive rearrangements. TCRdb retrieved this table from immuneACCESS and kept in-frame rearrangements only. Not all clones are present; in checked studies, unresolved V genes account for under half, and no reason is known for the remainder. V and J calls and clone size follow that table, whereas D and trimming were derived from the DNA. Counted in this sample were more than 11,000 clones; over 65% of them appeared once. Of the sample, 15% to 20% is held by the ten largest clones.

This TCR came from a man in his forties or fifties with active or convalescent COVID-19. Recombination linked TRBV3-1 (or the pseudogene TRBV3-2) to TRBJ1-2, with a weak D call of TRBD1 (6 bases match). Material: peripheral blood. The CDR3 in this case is CASSQRTAYGYTF. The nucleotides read TGTGCCAGCAGCCAAAGGACAGCCTATGGCTACACCTTC.